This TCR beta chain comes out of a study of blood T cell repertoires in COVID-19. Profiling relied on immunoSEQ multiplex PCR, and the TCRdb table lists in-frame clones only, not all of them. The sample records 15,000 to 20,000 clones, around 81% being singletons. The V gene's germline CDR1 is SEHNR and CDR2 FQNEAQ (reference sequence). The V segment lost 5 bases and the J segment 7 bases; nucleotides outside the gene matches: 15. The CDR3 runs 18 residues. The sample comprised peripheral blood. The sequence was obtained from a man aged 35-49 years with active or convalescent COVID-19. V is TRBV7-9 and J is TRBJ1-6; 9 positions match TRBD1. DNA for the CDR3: TGTGCCAGCAGCCAAACGCACCCCGGGACAGGGTCAAATTCACCCCTCCACTTT. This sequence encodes CASSQTHPGTGSNSPLHF.